Detailed here is one T cell receptor (beta chain). Its matching antigen is unknown. The data stem from a study of cytomegalovirus exposure and HLA in healthy donors. General observations from the study: The only immune exposure information that was available was CMV serostatus. Per a prior analysis, the majority of TCR beta V segments were productive roughly 87% or roughly 30% of the time.

Primers included in the PCR were 60 Vbeta and 13 Jbeta primers. Clones were read by immunoSEQ multiplex PCR, and TCRdb kept only the in-frame ones, dropping some. The sample holds some 150,000 clones, around 86% seen once. This CDR3 region has 14 residues. With 0 bases removed from V and 7 bases from J, the gap between germline ends came to 7 bases. The germline CDR1 and CDR2 sequences are MNHNY and SVGAGI (reference sequence). The chain carries TRBV6-6 and TRBJ1-6; D gene ambiguous. The clonotype originates from a female donor in good health and CMV-seronegative. Sequenced sample: PBMCs. Here the CDR3 DNA reads TGTGCCAGCAGTTACTCGAACGGGAATTCACCCCTCCACTTT. Translation gives CASSYSNGNSPLHF.